The sequence of this T cell receptor (beta chain) was determined in a study of Ad26.COV2.S vaccination and SARS-CoV-2 variants. Assay: immunoSEQ multiplex PCR; the TCRdb copy retains only in-frame clones and omits some. The table has roughly 140,000 clones, more than 80% seen once. The sample was peripheral blood, taken after recovery from COVID-19. This clonotype was sampled from a human donor who had recovered from COVID-19.

The CDR3 loop reads CASSPSSGGDGANVLTF. CDR3 nucleotides: TGTGCCAGCAGCCCCTCCTCGGGCGGGGACGGGGCCAACGTCCTGACTTTC. The V and J genes are TRBV9 and TRBJ2-6, with a possible D match to TRBD2 (6 bases). CDR3 length equals 17 residues. Germline V CDR1 and CDR2: SGDLS, YYNGEE. Trimming shortened V by 4 bases and J by 4 bases, and 18 bases separated the two germline ends.